These 5 T cell receptor beta chains came from one sample sequenced in a study of glioma-infiltrating T cells after dendritic cell vaccination. Assay: immunoSEQ multiplex PCR; the TCRdb copy retains only in-frame clones and omits some. The sample records around 100,000 clones, 80% to 90% being singletons. The sequencing used blood, collected before dendritic cell vaccination. Source of these receptors: a human donor with glioblastoma.

CDR3 DNA: TGTGCCAGTAGCGAGAAGGGACAGAGGAACACCGGGGAGCTGTTTTTT. Its translation is CASSEKGQRNTGELFF. V is TRBV19 and J is TRBJ2-2, with TRBD1 matching over 7 bases. The CDR3 loop spans 16 amino acids. Trimming at V came to 6 bases and at J to 1 base, leaving 8 bases not matched to a gene. CDR1 is LNHDA, CDR2 SQIVND, per germline (reference sequence).

This clone was seen just once. The chain carries TRBV7-2 and TRBJ1-3; D unclear. Germline V gene data show CDR1 as SGHTA and CDR2 as FQGNSA. The CDR3 totals 13 residues. Trimming left V 1 base short and J 7 bases short, with 8 bases between. DNA of the CDR3: TGTGCCAGCAGCTTAGACCTCCGGAACACCATATATTTT. Residues: CASSLDLRNTIYF.

The CDR3 region has the DNA TGTGCCAGTAGCAGGACAGGGGGCATGAAGGTCCCCACTGAAGCTTTCTTT. Its protein product is CASSRTGGMKVPTEAFF. V is TRBV19 and J is TRBJ1-1; 11 bases are shared with TRBD1. The CDR3 contains 17 residues. The V and J ends lost 6 bases and 4 bases, in that order; junction bases with no gene match: 13. Germline loops: CDR1 LNHDA, CDR2 SQIVND (reference sequence).

This clone was counted between two and nine times. This chain uses TRBV6-1 with TRBJ2-1; 13 bases are a match to TRBD2. V gave up 10 bases and J gave up 12 bases; unmatched junction bases: 15. This CDR3 region has 15 residues. CDR1 and CDR2 from the germline V gene are MNHNS and SASEGT. CDR3 nucleotide sequence: TGTGCCATCGGACTAGCGGGGGCTCCCGGGATAGCGCAGTTCTTC. Translation: CAIGLAGAPGIAQFF.

The V gene is TRBV16, the J gene TRBJ1-5, with unresolved D. Per the germline V gene, CDR1 is KGHSY and CDR2 is FQNENV. This CDR3 region has 16 residues. Trimming took off 2 bases at V and 1 base at J, with 12 bases between the two ends. CDR3 nucleotides: TGTGCCAGCAGCCAACGGCAGGCTTGGAGCAATCAGCCCCAGCATTTT. Amino acids: CASSQRQAWSNQPQHF.